Below are 20 T cell receptor beta chains sequenced from a single sample in a study of PD-1 blockade in mismatch repair-deficient tumors. The assay was immunoSEQ multiplex PCR, and TCRdb's table has in-frame clones only and misses some. The table shows more than 95,000 clones, with 85% to 90% occurring only once. Here the sequenced sample was peripheral blood, taken 44 weeks after starting pembrolizumab. Source of these receptors: an adult with mismatch repair-deficient cancer.

This sequence joins TRBV7-9 and TRBJ2-6; the match to TRBD1 covers 7 bases. Germline CDR1 is SEHNR and CDR2 is FQNEAQ (reference sequence). This CDR3 spans 17 amino acids. Trimming at V came to 6 bases and at J to 0 bases, leaving 8 bases not matched to a gene. The CDR3 bases are TGTGCCAGCAGGTCCGGGACAGCTAACTCTGGGGCCAACGTCCTGACTTTC. Its translation: CASRSGTANSGANVLTF.

This chain joins TRBV5-1 and TRBJ2-7, with D unclear. V lost 4 bases, J lost 6 bases, and 23 bases lay in between. Germline assignment: CDR1 SGHRS and CDR2 YFSETQ. The CDR3 has 16 residues. CDR3 in DNA: TGCGCCAGCAGCGAAGTATCAGCTGACCCTACGTCCGAGCAGTACTTC. This codes for CASSEVSADPTSEQYF. Complete variable domain (other parts from reference TRBV5-1 and TRBJ2-7): KAGVTQTPRYLIKTRGQQVTLSCSPISGHRSVSWYQQTPGQGLQFLFEYFSETQRNKGNFPGRFSGRQFSNSRSEMNVSTLELGDSALYLCASSEVSADPTSEQYFGPGTRLTVT.

This chain joins TRBV13 and TRBJ1-1; D not certain. From germline, CDR1 is PRHDT and CDR2 FYEKMQ (reference sequence). CDR3 size: 15 residues. V lost 2 bases to trimming and J lost 0 bases, with 10 bases between them. The CDR3 loop is CASSLWRQMNTEAFF. CDR3 coding DNA: TGTGCCAGCAGCTTATGGCGGCAGATGAACACTGAAGCTTTCTTT.

This chain uses TRBV7-2 with TRBJ2-7; 11 positions match TRBD1. This CDR3 spans 15 amino acids. Trimming removed 2 bases from V and 4 bases from J; junction bases left unmatched: 4. CDR1 and CDR2 (germline): SGHTA, FQGNSA. CDR3 loop: CASSLIGQGAYEQYF. The CDR3, as DNA: TGTGCCAGCAGCTTAATAGGACAGGGGGCGTACGAGCAGTACTTC.

V is TRBV11-1 and J is TRBJ2-7; possibly TRBD2 for D (7 bases). Between the trimmed V and J ends, which lost 0 bases and 2 bases, there was a span of 11 bases. CDR3 length: 15 residues. Germline CDR1 reads SGHAT; CDR2 reads FQDESV (reference sequence). The CDR3 sequence is CASSLAQGGTYEQYF. CDR3 nucleotides: TGTGCCAGCAGCTTAGCACAGGGAGGGACCTACGAGCAGTACTTC.

The J gene is TRBJ2-7, the V gene TRBV9, with 7 bases that match TRBD2. The CDR3 has 13 amino acids. Germline V gene lookup returns CDR1 SGDLS and CDR2 YYNGEE. V lost 4 bases and J lost 4; bases outside the gene matches: 5. Here the CDR3 reads CASSRRTRYEQYF. CDR3 coding DNA: TGTGCCAGCAGCCGACGGACTAGATACGAGCAGTACTTC.

This clone came up once. CDR3 DNA: TGTGCCAGCAGCTTTTTTCTACTAGCGGGAGGGCCGCCCGGGTACGAGCAGTACTTC. It codes for CASSFFLLAGGPPGYEQYF. V is TRBV5-6 and J is TRBJ2-7; the match to TRBD2 covers 13 bases. The CDR3 totals 19 residues. The V segment lost 2 bases and the J segment 4 bases; nucleotides outside the gene matches: 15. Per germline, CDR1 SGHDT and CDR2 YYEEEE. Complete variable domain (other parts from reference TRBV5-6 and TRBJ2-7): DAGVTQSPTHLIKTRGQQVTLRCSPKSGHDTVSWYQQALGQGPQFIFQYYEEEERQRGNFPDRFSGHQFPNYSSELNVNALLLGDSALYLCASSFFLLAGGPPGYEQYFGPGTRLTVT.

This chain connects TRBV5-1 to TRBJ1-2, with 9 positions matching TRBD1. The junction had 8 bases not matched to a gene; V was cut back by 4 bases and J by 4 bases. CDR1 is SGHRS, CDR2 YFSETQ, per germline. This CDR3 has 15 amino acids. The CDR3 DNA reads TGCGCCAGCAGCCTGGTGGGACAGGGTGCCTATGGCTACACCTTC. Translating it yields CASSLVGQGAYGYTF.

This clone was seen just once. The rearrangement links TRBV19 to TRBJ1-5; D not certain. Germline V gene data show CDR1 as LNHDA and CDR2 as SQIVND (reference sequence). V was shortened by 1 base and J by 7 bases, with 5 bases between the two germline ends. The CDR3 covers 12 residues. CDR3 residues: CASSIVFQPQHF. The CDR3 DNA follows: TGTGCCAGTAGTATAGTATTCCAGCCCCAGCATTTT.

This clone was counted a single time. The chain couples TRBV11-2 to TRBJ1-2; TRBD1 might be the D (5 bases). V lost 0 bases, J lost 0 bases, and 11 bases lay in between. CDR1 SGHAT and CDR2 FQNNGV come from the germline V gene. The CDR3 extends over 16 amino acids. CDR3 DNA: TGTGCCAGCAGCTTAGATTTGGGAGGGGCTAACTATGGCTACACCTTC. Its translation is CASSLDLGGANYGYTF.

The J gene is TRBJ1-2, the V gene TRBV7-9; D not resolved. The V gene lost 2 bases and the J gene lost 3 bases, with 10 bases spanning the gap. Germline CDR1 and CDR2: SEHNR and FQNEAQ (reference sequence). The CDR3 loop spans 14 amino acids. The CDR3 bases are TGTGCCAGCAGCTTACACGCCGGAGACTATGGCTACACCTTC. Protein product: CASSLHAGDYGYTF.

V is TRBV18 and J is TRBJ2-1; the D is unclear. Germline CDR1 and CDR2: KGHSH and LQKENI. The length of the CDR3 is 15 residues. V was pared by 4 bases and J by 6 bases, with 16 bases between. CDR3 in DNA: TGTGCCAGCTCACGCAACCGCGAGTTGGGCAATGAGCAGTTCTTC. Translating gives CASSRNRELGNEQFF.

The chain uses TRBV7-9 and TRBJ2-1; TRBD2 matches 10 bases. The V and J ends lost 1 base and 10 bases, in that order; junction bases with no gene match: 4. Germline V gene data show CDR1 as SEHNR and CDR2 as FQNEAQ (reference sequence). The CDR3 contains 14 residues. The CDR3: CASSLVGLASEQFF. The CDR3 coding sequence is TGTGCCAGCAGCTTAGTGGGACTAGCGAGCGAGCAGTTCTTC.

The genes are TRBV27 and TRBJ1-4, with D maybe TRBD1 (5 bases). Between the trimmed V and J ends, which lost 1 base and 7 bases, there was a span of 13 bases. Germline V CDR1 and CDR2: MNHEY, SMNVEV (reference sequence). The CDR3 runs 15 residues. The CDR3 is CASSLLVGAGEKLFF. For the CDR3, the DNA is TGTGCCAGCAGTTTATTGGTAGGGGCCGGTGAAAAACTGTTTTTT.

Turning to this clone: One junction end disagrees with the germline gene, perhaps due to a read error. In the same sample, other DNA sequences code for this CDR3. J is TRBJ2-7 and V is TRBV6-5; 15 bases match TRBD2. This CDR3 is built from 14 residues. Germline V gene sequence: CDR1 MNHEY, CDR2 SVGAGI. In DNA form, the CDR3 reads TGCGCCAGCAGTGGACTAGCGGGGGGGTACGAGCAGTACTTC. It codes for CASSGLAGGYEQYF.

The chain couples TRBV5-4 to TRBJ2-7; 7 nucleotides align to TRBD1. V was pared by 4 bases and J by 3 bases, with 7 bases of the junction left unmatched. The germline V gene encodes CDR1 SGHNT and CDR2 YYREEE (reference sequence). CDR3 length: 14 residues. The CDR3 sequence is CASSRDSWVYEQYF. The CDR3 nucleotides are TGTGCCAGCAGCAGGGACAGTTGGGTCTACGAGCAGTACTTC.

This chain joins TRBV30 and TRBJ1-1; D is undetermined. CDR1 is GTSNPN and CDR2 is SVGIG in the germline V gene (reference sequence). The CDR3 contains 11 residues. Trimming pared 5 bases from V and 5 bases from J, leaving 9 bases between. This chain's CDR3 is CAWLFWTEAFF. CDR3 bases: TGTGCCTGGTTGTTTTGGACTGAAGCTTTCTTT.

A single count supports this clone. J is TRBJ2-5 and V is TRBV7-9, with unresolved D. V dropped 2 bases and J dropped 5 bases, with 21 bases sitting between them. Germline CDR1 SEHNR, CDR2 FQNEAQ (reference sequence). The CDR3 contains 17 residues. CDR3 residues: CASSLHMFAFGEETQYF. The CDR3 bases are TGTGCCAGCAGCTTACATATGTTTGCATTTGGAGAGGAGACCCAGTACTTC.

The rearrangement joins TRBV9 to TRBJ2-7, with 7 bases aligning to TRBD1. The V gene end was trimmed by 0 bases and the J gene end by 0 bases; junction bases not matched to a gene: 9. In germline, CDR1 is SGDLS, CDR2 YYNGEE. This CDR3 has 17 amino acids. The CDR3, as DNA: TGTGCCAGCAGCGTAGTTGTTGGGGACAGAGTCTCCTACGAGCAGTACTTC. Translated: CASSVVVGDRVSYEQYF.

This clone was observed a handful of times. The rearrangement uses TRBV4-1 and TRBJ1-2; a weak D match, TRBD1 (6 bases). The CDR3 extends over 16 amino acids. Trimming cost V 1 base and J 2 bases, with 14 bases left between them. Germline lookup yields CDR1 MGHRA and CDR2 YSYEKL. The CDR3 sequence: CASSQAIHRENYGYTF. For the CDR3, the DNA is TGCGCCAGCAGCCAAGCTATCCACAGGGAAAACTATGGCTACACCTTC.